The 16 T cell receptor beta chains below were found in one sample sequenced in a study of T cell responses to AZD1222 COVID-19 vaccine. Assay used: immunoSEQ multiplex PCR; TCRdb lists only in-frame clones, some missing. This sample has some 100,000 clones, with just over 85% found just once. The sample was peripheral blood, taken 28 days after the second AZD1222 dose. The receptor source for this set is an adult who received the AZD1222 COVID-19 vaccine.

The J gene is TRBJ1-5, the V gene TRBV6-5; the D is unclear. Trimming took 6 bases from V and 7 from J, leaving 10 bases between them. Germline V CDR1 and CDR2: MNHEY, SVGAGI. The CDR3 loop spans 12 amino acids. The CDR3 DNA sequence: TGTGCCAGCAGGCCGGGTCTCCAGCCCCAGCATTTT. Encoded protein: CASRPGLQPQHF.

This chain joins TRBV10-3 and TRBJ2-1; a weak D match, TRBD2 (6 bases). The CDR3 contains 13 residues. CDR1 and CDR2 from the germline V gene are ENHRY and SYGVKD. V was clipped by 10 bases and J by 8 bases, with 18 bases between them. The CDR3 DNA reads as TGTGCCACCAGACTAGGACTGAGCGATGAGCAGTTCTTC. It is translated as CATRLGLSDEQFF.

This chain links TRBV7-6 with TRBJ2-7, with D possibly matching TRBD2 (7 bases). V was clipped by 2 bases and J by 5 bases, with 19 bases between them. The CDR3 has 16 amino acids. Germline CDR1 SGHVS, CDR2 FNYEAQ. The CDR3 bases are TGTGCCAGCAGCTTACTGGACGGGGGGCAGAGGGACGAGCAGTACTTC. This translates into CASSLLDGGQRDEQYF.

This chain links TRBV7-2 with TRBJ2-3; 11 bases are shared with TRBD2. The CDR3 covers 19 residues. V shed 4 bases and J 1 base; nucleotides not matched to a gene: 13. Germline V gene data show CDR1 as SGHTA and CDR2 as FQGNSA. CDR3 amino acids: CASSSHLAGGPTRTDTQYF. CDR3 DNA sequence: TGTGCCAGCAGCTCCCATTTAGCGGGAGGGCCTACCCGCACAGATACGCAGTATTTT.

This rearrangement joins TRBV5-4 to TRBJ1-2, with a possible D match to TRBD1 (5 bases). Germline V lookup: CDR1 SGHNT, CDR2 YYREEE (reference sequence). The length of the CDR3 is 14 residues. V was shortened by 0 bases and J by 4 bases, with 10 bases between the two germline ends. This CDR3 is CASSLDGGFYGYTF. The CDR3, as DNA: TGTGCCAGCAGCTTGGATGGGGGATTCTATGGCTACACCTTC.

The chain uses TRBV2 and TRBJ1-2; D may be TRBD1 (5 bases). CDR1 SNHLY and CDR2 FYNNEI come from the germline V gene. The CDR3 spans 15 residues. Deletions cut 3 bases from V and 4 bases from J, with 15 bases between. The CDR3 sequence is CASSDQDTKGYGYTF. The DNA of the CDR3 is TGTGCCAGCAGTGATCAGGACACCAAAGGCTATGGCTACACCTTC.

The V gene is TRBV5-1, the J gene TRBJ1-4; a possible D gene is TRBD1 (5 bases). V was cut by 2 bases and J by 4 bases, with 9 bases left in between. Germline CDR1 SGHRS, CDR2 YFSETQ. The CDR3 extends over 14 amino acids. For the CDR3, the DNA is TGCGCCAGCAGCTTACGGGACCTTAATGAAAAACTGTTTTTT. As protein: CASSLRDLNEKLFF.

CDR3 sequence (DNA): TGTGCCAGCAGGGGGGCCCACACCGGGGAGCTGTTTTTT. This sequence encodes CASRGAHTGELFF. The chain combines TRBV2 with TRBJ2-2, with a weak D call TRBD1 (6 bases). Trimming took off 6 bases at V and 3 bases at J, with 8 bases between the two ends. Germline V gene lookup returns CDR1 SNHLY and CDR2 FYNNEI. The CDR3 extends over 13 amino acids.

CDR3 protein: CASSLDTGVSGGELFF. The CDR3 nucleotides are TGCGCCAGCAGCTTGGATACAGGGGTTTCGGGCGGGGAGCTGTTTTTT. The chain combines TRBV5-1 with TRBJ2-2, with 7 bases fitting TRBD1. V lost 0 bases, J lost 7 bases, and 9 bases stayed unmatched. This CDR3 comprises 16 residues. The germline V gene encodes CDR1 SGHRS and CDR2 YFSETQ.

The V and J genes are TRBV5-4 and TRBJ1-3; D is undetermined. The CDR3 has 16 residues. Trimming took 0 bases from V and 0 from J, leaving 10 bases between them. CDR1 SGHNT and CDR2 YYREEE come from the germline V gene (reference sequence). This CDR3 reads CASSLGGTPSGNTIYF. CDR3 DNA sequence: TGTGCCAGCAGCTTGGGCGGAACGCCCTCTGGAAACACCATATATTTT.

The chain uses TRBV11-3 and TRBJ2-3, with D perhaps matching TRBD1 or TRBD2 (5 bases each). This CDR3 has 14 amino acids. Germline assignment: CDR1 SGHNT and CDR2 YENEEA. V was trimmed by 5 bases and J by 5 bases, leaving 14 bases between them. The DNA for the CDR3 is TGTGCCAGCAGCGGGACGGGCCAGGGAGATACGCAGTATTTT. Its translation is CASSGTGQGDTQYF.

The DNA of the CDR3 is TGTGCCAGCAGTGACGAGGGAGGGGTCAATGAGCAGTTCTTC. Encoded protein: CASSDEGGVNEQFF. V usage is TRBV6-4 and J usage is TRBJ2-1, with TRBD2 identical over 7 bases. The CDR3 is 14 residues long. The germline CDR1 and CDR2 sequences are MRHNA and SNTAGT. V trimming: 2 bases; J trimming: 6 bases; junction bases outside the gene matches: 4.

V and J are TRBV6-4 and TRBJ2-1, with 11 bases fitting TRBD1. The CDR3 totals 16 residues. Germline V gene sequence: CDR1 MRHNA, CDR2 SNTAGT. V shed 6 bases and J 4 bases; nucleotides not matched to a gene: 8. In nucleotides, the CDR3 is TGTGCCAGCAGCGCCGTGGGGACAGGGGGTTACAATGAGCAGTTCTTC. Translated, it gives CASSAVGTGGYNEQFF.

The V and J genes are TRBV4-1 and TRBJ1-2, with D unresolved. Trimming cost V 4 bases and J 4 bases, with 13 bases left between them. The germline CDR1 and CDR2 sequences are MGHRA and YSYEKL. The CDR3 consists of 14 residues. CDR3 DNA: TGCGCCAGCAGCCCGAAAGCCCCCACCTATGGCTACACCTTC. Translation: CASSPKAPTYGYTF.

CDR3 sequence (DNA): TGCAGCTATAGAAGGACTAGCGGGAGATACAATGAGCAGTTCTTC. Its protein product is CSYRRTSGRYNEQFF. V and J are TRBV29-1 and TRBJ2-1, with 13 bases lining up with TRBD2. CDR1 SQVTM and CDR2 ANQGSEA come from the germline V gene. The CDR3 has 15 amino acids. J lost 4 bases, V lost 8 bases, and 8 bases had no gene match.

This chain connects TRBV30 to TRBJ2-2; TRBD2 matches at 8 bases. Trimming cost V 0 bases and J 3 bases; bases outside gene matches: 3. The germline CDR1 and CDR2 sequences are GTSNPN and SVGIG (reference sequence). CDR3 length: 15 residues. The CDR3, as DNA: TGTGCCTGGAGTGTCGGGGGGGCGGACACCGGGGAGCTGTTTTTT. It is translated as CAWSVGGADTGELFF. Full variable domain (outside the CDR3, taken from reference TRBV30 and TRBJ2-2): SQTIHQWPATLVQPVGSPLSLECTVEGTSNPNLYWYRQAAGRGLQLLFYSVGIGQISSEVPQNLSASRPQDRQFILSSKKLLLSDSGFYLCAWSVGGADTGELFFGEGSRLTVL.